This TCR beta chain was recorded in a study of blood T cell repertoires in COVID-19. Study in general: Researchers got acute and convalescent COVID-19 samples from the United States, Italy and Spain.

TCRdb keeps only in-frame clones here, not all; method: immunoSEQ multiplex PCR. The table records approximately 130,000 clones, approximately 83% of them present only once. V dropped 3 bases and J dropped 5 bases, with 11 bases sitting between them. CDR3 length equals 13 residues. Germline CDR1 SGDLS, CDR2 YYNGEE. Sequencing was done on a sample of peripheral blood. This chain connects TRBV9 to TRBJ1-1; the D is unclear. The clonotype originates from a woman aged 50 to 60 who had recovered from COVID-19. The CDR3 is CASSAQSGTEAFF. The CDR3 DNA sequence: TGTGCCAGCAGCGCTCAATCCGGGACTGAAGCTTTCTTT.